This TCR beta chain was recorded in a study of CD8 T cells in Susac syndrome. The CDR3 is 16 amino acids. In germline, CDR1 is MNHEY, CDR2 SVGEGT. Trimming removed 6 bases from V and 4 bases from J; junction bases left unmatched: 8. Reverse transcription of roughly 0.45 to 1 ug RNA used random hexamers. TCRdb re-called the immunoSEQ multiplex PCR reads through MiXCR, storing one row per CDR3 protein. The repertoire consists of about 170,000 distinct CDR3 sequences, with roughly 95% occurring once and the leading ten covering around 0.12%. The sample consisted of CD4+ T cells from PBMCs. This chain uses TRBV6-2 or TRBV6-3 with TRBJ2-2, with 10 nucleotides matching TRBD1. This sequence originates from a human donor with Susac syndrome. The CDR3 bases are TGTGCCAGCAGCCCGGCCCGGACAGGGGGCACCGGGGAGCTGTTTTTT. Amino acids: CASSPARTGGTGELFF.